Listed here are 13 T cell receptor beta chains from one sample, sequenced in a study of T cell responses to AZD1222 COVID-19 vaccine. Libraries were prepared by immunoSEQ multiplex PCR; TCRdb keeps only in-frame clonotypes and omits some of them. Of about 85,000 clones in the sample, around 90% are singletons; the top ten hold approximately 2%. Sequencing used peripheral blood, obtained on day 0 of AZD1222 vaccination. These receptors were collected from an adult in good health.

The chain employs TRBV5-8 and TRBJ2-7, with a weak D call TRBD2 (5 bases). Germline values: CDR1 SGHTS, CDR2 YDEGEE. This CDR3 spans 15 amino acids. With 2 bases removed from V and 5 bases from J, the gap between germline ends came to 17 bases. CDR3 DNA: TGTGCCAGCAGCTTAGTGAGCGGACTTGGTAACGAGCAGTACTTC. Amino acid sequence: CASSLVSGLGNEQYF.

This sequence joins TRBV5-1 and TRBJ1-2, with 7 bases aligning to TRBD1. CDR1 SGHRS and CDR2 YFSETQ come from the germline V gene. This CDR3 contains 15 residues. After removal of 3 bases from V and 4 bases from J, the junction contained 9 bases not matched to a gene. In DNA form, the CDR3 reads TGCGCCAGCAGCTCGGAAGACAGGGCAACCTATGGCTACACCTTC. The encoded protein is CASSSEDRATYGYTF.

This sequence joins TRBV6-1 and TRBJ1-2; D uncertain. Germline CDR1 MNHNS, CDR2 SASEGT. The CDR3 has 12 residues. V was shortened by 1 base and J by 8 bases, with 8 bases between the two germline ends. CDR3 nucleotides: TGTGCCAGCAGTGAAGAGGGTTGGGGCTACACCTTC. Translated: CASSEEGWGYTF.

The chain recombines TRBV27 with TRBJ2-2, with 8 bases aligning to TRBD2. The V gene end was trimmed by 5 bases and the J gene end by 1 base; junction bases not matched to a gene: 3. Looked up from germline, CDR1 is MNHEY and CDR2 is SMNVEV (reference sequence). The CDR3 consists of 15 residues. CDR3 DNA sequence: TGTGCCAGCAGTGGAAGCGGGAGGAACACCGGGGAGCTGTTTTTT. It encodes CASSGSGRNTGELFF.

The CDR3 here is CASTTGYSNTEAFF. CDR3 in DNA: TGTGCCAGCACCACAGGGTACAGTAACACTGAAGCTTTCTTT. The chain joins TRBV2 to TRBJ1-1; a weak D match, TRBD1 (6 bases). Germline V CDR1 and CDR2: SNHLY, FYNNEI. The CDR3 loop spans 14 amino acids. Deletions cut 7 bases from V and 2 bases from J, with 14 bases between.

This sequence joins TRBV14 and TRBJ1-1, with D tentatively TRBD1 (6 bases). From germline, CDR1 is SGHDN and CDR2 FVKESK. V was clipped by 4 bases and J by 4 bases, with 13 bases between them. The CDR3 is made up of 14 amino acids. CDR3 coding DNA: TGTGCCAGCAGCCCGTTTGGGGGGCCCACTGAAGCTTTCTTT. It encodes CASSPFGGPTEAFF.

The CDR3 region has the DNA TGTGCCAGTAGTCCCCAAGGGACTAGACGAACCGGGGAGCTGTTTTTT. Encoded protein: CASSPQGTRRTGELFF. V gene TRBV19 combines with J gene TRBJ2-2, with 8 bases aligning to TRBD2. The CDR3 consists of 16 residues. Germline V gene lookup returns CDR1 LNHDA and CDR2 SQIVND (reference sequence). Trimming cost V 5 bases and J 5 bases; bases outside gene matches: 10. The complete variable domain, with remaining parts taken from reference TRBV19 and TRBJ2-2, reads DGGITQSPKYLFRKEGQNVTLSCEQNLNHDAMYWYRQDPGQGLRLIYYSQIVNDFQKGDIAEGYSVSREKKESFPLTVTSAQKNPTAFYLCASSPQGTRRTGELFFGEGSRLTVL.

The chain combines TRBV7-2 with TRBJ1-2; 8 positions match TRBD1. This CDR3 spans 14 amino acids. Germline V gene sequence: CDR1 SGHTA, CDR2 FQGNSA. With 2 bases clipped from V and 8 bases from J, the junction kept 7 bases outside the gene matches. The CDR3 DNA reads TGTGCCAGCAGCTTACTAGGACAGGGCGGCGGCTACACCTTC. Amino acids: CASSLLGQGGGYTF.

The genes are TRBV30 and TRBJ1-4; no clear D. The V and J ends lost 7 bases and 5 bases respectively, with 14 bases between them. CDR3 length: 13 amino acids. Germline V gene data show CDR1 as GTSNPN and CDR2 as SVGIG (reference sequence). DNA of the CDR3: TGTGCCTCGGTTAGCCGTGTCAATGAAAAACTGTTTTTT. This sequence encodes CASVSRVNEKLFF. Combining the CDR3 with reference TRBV30 and TRBJ1-4 gives the whole variable domain SQTIHQWPATLVQPVGSPLSLECTVEGTSNPNLYWYRQAAGRGLQLLFYSVGIGQISSEVPQNLSASRPQDRQFILSSKKLLLSDSGFYLCASVSRVNEKLFFGSGTQLSVL.

V is TRBV19 and J is TRBJ1-5, with D unclear. Trimming removed 5 bases from V and 0 bases from J, with 14 bases in between. The germline V gene encodes CDR1 LNHDA and CDR2 SQIVND (reference sequence). The CDR3 extends over 16 amino acids. The CDR3 is CASSPRGELSNQPQHF. The CDR3 nucleotides read TGTGCCAGTAGTCCCCGAGGAGAACTTAGCAATCAGCCCCAGCATTTT.

The V gene is TRBV9, the J gene TRBJ2-1, with D maybe TRBD2 (7 bases). Germline V gene lookup returns CDR1 SGDLS and CDR2 YYNGEE. The V and J ends lost 4 bases and 4 bases respectively, with 15 bases between them. This CDR3 comprises 15 residues. The CDR3 is CASSLGGASYNEQFF. The CDR3 bases are TGTGCCAGCAGCCTGGGGGGGGCCTCGTACAATGAGCAGTTCTTC.

This chain links TRBV7-8 with TRBJ2-1; D not certain. The CDR3 is 12 residues long. Germline assignment: CDR1 SGHVS and CDR2 FQNEAQ. The ends were cut back, 1 base at V and 9 bases at J, with 7 bases in the middle. Here the CDR3 reads CASSLVQSEQFF. The CDR3 nucleotides read TGTGCCAGCAGCTTAGTTCAGAGTGAGCAGTTCTTC.

The gene calls are TRBV30 and TRBJ2-1; 7 bases are a match to TRBD2. This CDR3 has 13 residues. In germline, CDR1 is GTSNPN, CDR2 SVGIG (reference sequence). In DNA, the CDR3 is TGTGCGAGGGGCGGGAGCTTCGACAATGAGCAGTTCTTC. Translating gives CARGGSFDNEQFF.